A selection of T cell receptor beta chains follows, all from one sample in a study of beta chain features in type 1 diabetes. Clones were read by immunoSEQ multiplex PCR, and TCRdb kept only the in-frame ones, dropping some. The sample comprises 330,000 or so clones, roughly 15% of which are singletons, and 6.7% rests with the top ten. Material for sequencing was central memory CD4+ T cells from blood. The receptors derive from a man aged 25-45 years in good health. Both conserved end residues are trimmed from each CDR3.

ASSLKQGNGSPLH	TRBJ1-6	TRBV27
ASSPGLSSYNEQF	TRBJ2-1	TRBV7-2
ASSARQGWEDTQY	TRBJ2-3	TRBV14
ASSAGGQTSNEQF	TRBJ2-1	TRBV5-4
ASIGGQRSYGYT	TRBJ1-2	TRBV19
AWRVPGTGNQPQH	TRBJ1-5	TRBV30
ASSAGGTFTDTQY	TRBJ2-3	TRBV2
ASSLAGGGELF	TRBJ2-2	TRBV7-9
ASTYTGGTEAF	TRBJ1-1	TRBV25-1
ASSPGQGVYTGELF	TRBJ2-2	TRBV4-3
ATRSGGAVNEQF	TRBJ2-1	TRBV10-2
ASSEAGVHNEQF	TRBJ2-1	TRBV10-3
ASSLGPSGNEQF	TRBJ2-1	TRBV7-2
ASSLDRGGSYNEQF	TRBJ2-1	TRBV7-9
ASSLRGNTNTEAF	TRBJ1-1	TRBV5-1
SVALGTGPTEQY	TRBJ2-7	TRBV29-1
ASSQVGGVFSYEQY	TRBJ2-7	TRBV14
ASMLGTGTWGDEKLF	TRBJ1-4	TRBV5-1
ASSLQGVVNEQF	TRBJ2-1	TRBV5-1
ASSPAGVSDTQY	TRBJ2-3	TRBV7-2
ASSDSDSNQPQH	TRBJ1-5	TRBV2
ASSPGLSRGRNSPLH	TRBJ1-6	TRBV7-2